The clone carrying this T cell receptor (beta chain) came up many times. The antigen is not known. This specimen comes from a study of blood T cells in healthy people across ages. Extraction of total RNA produced a minimum of 5.5 micrograms from each sample. Study-level results: Strong correlation linked observed beta diversity and percent naive T cells. Because sorting was not performed, PBMCs prevented conclusive naive versus antigen-experienced comparison.

The use of a sample-barcoded 5' primer and a J-beta primer mix characterized a second PCR of 7 to 11 cycles. Through a template-switch adaptor with 12 random nucleotides, each cDNA molecule received a tag. In TCRdb, the 5' RACE reads were re-called with MiXCR into one record per CDR3 protein. The table lists hundreds of thousands of distinct CDR3 sequences, 32% of them singletons. The clonotype comes from a woman older than 75 in good health. The sequenced sample consisted of blood.

The CDR3 region has the DNA TGCAGTGCTAGAGATGCAGTCGGGGAGACCCAGTACTTC. Amino acids: CSARDAVGETQYF. The V and J genes are TRBV20-1 and TRBJ2-5, with unresolved D. CDR3 length equals 13 residues. The V end lost 0 bases, the J end lost 5 bases, and 10 bases lay between the germline ends. The germline V gene encodes CDR1 DFQATT and CDR2 SNEGSKA (reference sequence).